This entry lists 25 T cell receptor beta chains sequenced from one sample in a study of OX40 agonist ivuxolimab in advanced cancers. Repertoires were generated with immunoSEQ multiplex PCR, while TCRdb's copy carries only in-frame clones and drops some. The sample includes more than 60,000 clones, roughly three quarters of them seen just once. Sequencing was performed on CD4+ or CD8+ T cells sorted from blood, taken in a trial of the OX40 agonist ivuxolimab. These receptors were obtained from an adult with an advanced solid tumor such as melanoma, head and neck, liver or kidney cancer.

The CDR3 DNA reads TGTGCCATCAGTGAACAGGTCAGTTCCTACAATGAGCAGTTCTTC. This sequence encodes CAISEQVSSYNEQFF. The J gene is TRBJ2-1, the V gene TRBV10-3, with D maybe TRBD1 (5 bases). Germline CDR1 and CDR2: ENHRY and SYGVKD. The CDR3 spans 15 residues. Trimming shortened V by 3 bases and J by 1 base, and 10 bases separated the two germline ends.

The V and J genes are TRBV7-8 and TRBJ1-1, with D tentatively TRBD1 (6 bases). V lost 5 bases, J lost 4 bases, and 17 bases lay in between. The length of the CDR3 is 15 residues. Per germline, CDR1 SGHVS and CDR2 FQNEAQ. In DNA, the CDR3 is TGTGCCAGCAGCCGTCCCAGGGGCAAGGGCACTGAAGCTTTCTTT. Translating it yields CASSRPRGKGTEAFF.

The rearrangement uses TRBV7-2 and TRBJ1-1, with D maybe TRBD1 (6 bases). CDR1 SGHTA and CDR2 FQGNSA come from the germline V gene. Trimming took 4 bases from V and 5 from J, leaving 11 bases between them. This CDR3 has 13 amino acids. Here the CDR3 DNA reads TGTGCCAGCAGCTCGAATCAGGGGACTGAAGCTTTCTTT. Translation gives CASSSNQGTEAFF.

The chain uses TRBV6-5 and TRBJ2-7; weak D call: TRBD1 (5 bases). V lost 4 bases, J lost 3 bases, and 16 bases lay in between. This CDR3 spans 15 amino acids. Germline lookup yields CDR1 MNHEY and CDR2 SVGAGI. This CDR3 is CASSSGHGRRYEQYF. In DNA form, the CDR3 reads TGTGCCAGCAGTTCAGGACACGGCCGACGCTACGAGCAGTACTTC.

The CDR3 region has the DNA TGCAGCGTTGCCGGGAAGGCCAATCAGCCCCAGCATTTT. This sequence encodes CSVAGKANQPQHF. The V call is TRBV29-1, the J call TRBJ1-5, with unresolved D. The ends were cut back, 4 bases at V and 3 bases at J, with 10 bases in the middle. This CDR3 comprises 13 residues. CDR1 and CDR2 from the germline V gene are SQVTM and ANQGSEA.

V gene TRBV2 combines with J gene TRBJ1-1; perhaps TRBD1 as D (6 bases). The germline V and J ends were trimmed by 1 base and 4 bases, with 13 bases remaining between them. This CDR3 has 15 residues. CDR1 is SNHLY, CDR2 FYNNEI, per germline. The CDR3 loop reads CASSEVGAGSTEAFF. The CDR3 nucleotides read TGTGCCAGCAGTGAAGTGGGGGCAGGAAGCACTGAAGCTTTCTTT.

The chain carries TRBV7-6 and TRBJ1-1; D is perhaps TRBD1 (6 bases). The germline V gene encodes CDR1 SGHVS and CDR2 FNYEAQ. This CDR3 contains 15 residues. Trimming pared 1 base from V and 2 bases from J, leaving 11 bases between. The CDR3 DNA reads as TGTGCCAGCAGCTTAGAGGGACATCGAAACACTGAAGCTTTCTTT. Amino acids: CASSLEGHRNTEAFF. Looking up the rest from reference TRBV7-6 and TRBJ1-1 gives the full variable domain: GAGVSQSPRYKVTKRGQDVALRCDPISGHVSLYWYRQALGQGPEFLTYFNYEAQQDKSGLPNDRFSAERPEGSISTLTIQRTEQRDSAMYRCASSLEGHRNTEAFFGQGTRLTVV.

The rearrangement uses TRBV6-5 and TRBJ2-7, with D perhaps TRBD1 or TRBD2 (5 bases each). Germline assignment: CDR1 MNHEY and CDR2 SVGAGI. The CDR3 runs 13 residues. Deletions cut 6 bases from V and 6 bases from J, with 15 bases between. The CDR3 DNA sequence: TGTGCCAGCAGCTCGCTCTGGGACGGCGAGCAGTACTTC. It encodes CASSSLWDGEQYF.

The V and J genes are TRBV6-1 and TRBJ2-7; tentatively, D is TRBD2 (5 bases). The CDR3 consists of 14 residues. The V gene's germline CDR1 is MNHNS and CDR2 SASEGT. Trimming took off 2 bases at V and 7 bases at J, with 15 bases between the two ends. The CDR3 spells CASSESRARGEQYF. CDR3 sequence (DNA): TGTGCCAGCAGTGAAAGCAGAGCCCGGGGTGAGCAGTACTTC.

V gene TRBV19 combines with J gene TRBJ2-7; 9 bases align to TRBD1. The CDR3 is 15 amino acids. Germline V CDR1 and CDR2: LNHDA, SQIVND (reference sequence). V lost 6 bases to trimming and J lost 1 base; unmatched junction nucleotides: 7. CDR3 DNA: TGTGCCAGTAGCCTGACAGGGGGGCCTTCCTACGAGCAGTACTTC. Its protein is CASSLTGGPSYEQYF.

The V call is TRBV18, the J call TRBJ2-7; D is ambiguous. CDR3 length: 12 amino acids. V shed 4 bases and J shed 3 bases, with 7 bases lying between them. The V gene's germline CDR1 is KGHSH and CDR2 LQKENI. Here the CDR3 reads CASSLGYYEQYF. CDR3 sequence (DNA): TGTGCCAGCTCACTCGGATACTACGAGCAGTACTTC.

CDR3 in amino acids: CASRRQGWEKLFF. The CDR3 nucleotides are TGTGCCAGCAGAAGACAGGGTTGGGAAAAACTGTTTTTT. The chain employs TRBV6-1 and TRBJ1-4; TRBD1 agrees at 7 bases. The CDR3 loop spans 13 amino acids. J lost 8 bases, V lost 6 bases, and 6 bases had no gene match. The germline gives CDR1 MNHNS, CDR2 SASEGT.

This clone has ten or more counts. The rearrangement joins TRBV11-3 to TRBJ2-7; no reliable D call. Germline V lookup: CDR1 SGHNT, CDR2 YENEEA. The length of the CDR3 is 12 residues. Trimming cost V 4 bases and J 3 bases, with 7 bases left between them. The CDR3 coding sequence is TGTGCCAGCAGCTCCCAGTTCTACGAGCAGTACTTC. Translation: CASSSQFYEQYF.

As DNA, the CDR3 is TGCGCCAGCAGCCCTACGGCTGGCACAGATACGCAGTATTTT. The encoded protein is CASSPTAGTDTQYF. The gene calls are TRBV5-1 and TRBJ2-3; D uncertain. Germline CDR1 SGHRS, CDR2 YFSETQ. The CDR3 has 14 residues. Deletions cut 4 bases from V and 1 base from J, with 10 bases between.

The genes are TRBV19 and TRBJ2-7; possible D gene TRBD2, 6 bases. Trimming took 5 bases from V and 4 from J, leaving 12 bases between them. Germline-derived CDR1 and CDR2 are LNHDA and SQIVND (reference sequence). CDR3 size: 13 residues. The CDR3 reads CASSSSGRYEQYF. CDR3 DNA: TGTGCCAGTAGTTCGAGCGGGCGGTACGAGCAGTACTTC.

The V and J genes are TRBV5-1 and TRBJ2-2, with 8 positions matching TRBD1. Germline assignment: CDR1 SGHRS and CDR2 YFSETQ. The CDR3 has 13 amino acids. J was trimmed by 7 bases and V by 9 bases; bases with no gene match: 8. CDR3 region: CATGQGFSGELFF. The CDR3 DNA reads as TGCGCCACAGGACAGGGTTTCAGCGGGGAGCTGTTTTTT.

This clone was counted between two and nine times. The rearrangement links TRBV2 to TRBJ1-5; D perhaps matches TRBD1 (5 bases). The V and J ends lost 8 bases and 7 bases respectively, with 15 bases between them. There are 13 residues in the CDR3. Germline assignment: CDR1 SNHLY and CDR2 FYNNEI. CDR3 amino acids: CASGGGERQPQHF. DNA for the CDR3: TGTGCCAGCGGGGGTGGCGAGCGGCAGCCCCAGCATTTT.

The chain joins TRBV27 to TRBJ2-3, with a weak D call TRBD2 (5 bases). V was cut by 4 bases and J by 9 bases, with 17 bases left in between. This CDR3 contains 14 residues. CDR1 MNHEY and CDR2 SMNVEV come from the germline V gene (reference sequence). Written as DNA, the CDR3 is TGTGCCAGCAGTTCCACTTGGGAGCAGCCGACGCAGTATTTT. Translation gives CASSSTWEQPTQYF.

DNA for the CDR3: TGTGCCAGCAGCTCCCAGGACCCATTCCAGGGCGCGCAGTACTTC. Translating it yields CASSSQDPFQGAQYF. V gene TRBV7-9 combines with J gene TRBJ2-7; D possibly corresponds to TRBD1 (5 bases). This CDR3 is 15 amino acids long. Trimming removed 4 bases from V and 9 bases from J, with 22 bases in between. CDR1 is SEHNR and CDR2 is FQNEAQ in the germline V gene (reference sequence).

In DNA, the CDR3 is TGTGCCAGCAGTGAAAAACGGGGGGTGAATTCTAATGAAAAACTGTTTTTT. Its protein is CASSEKRGVNSNEKLFF. The rearrangement joins TRBV6-1 to TRBJ1-4, with D possibly TRBD1 on 5 matching bases. The CDR3 totals 17 residues. Trimming stripped 2 bases from V and 3 bases from J, with 16 bases between. Germline CDR1 and CDR2: MNHNS and SASEGT.

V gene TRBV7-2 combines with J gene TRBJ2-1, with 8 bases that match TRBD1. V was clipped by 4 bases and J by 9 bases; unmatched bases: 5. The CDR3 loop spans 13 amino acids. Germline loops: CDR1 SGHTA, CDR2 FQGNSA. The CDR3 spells CASSYDRGGEQFF. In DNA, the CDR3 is TGTGCCAGCAGCTACGACAGGGGCGGTGAGCAGTTCTTC.

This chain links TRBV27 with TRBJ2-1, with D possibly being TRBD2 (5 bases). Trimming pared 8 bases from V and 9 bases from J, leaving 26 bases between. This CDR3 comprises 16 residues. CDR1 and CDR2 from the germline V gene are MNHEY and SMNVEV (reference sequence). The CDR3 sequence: CASGDLGRAQIGEQFF. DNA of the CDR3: TGTGCCAGCGGAGACCTCGGGCGGGCCCAGATCGGTGAGCAGTTCTTC.

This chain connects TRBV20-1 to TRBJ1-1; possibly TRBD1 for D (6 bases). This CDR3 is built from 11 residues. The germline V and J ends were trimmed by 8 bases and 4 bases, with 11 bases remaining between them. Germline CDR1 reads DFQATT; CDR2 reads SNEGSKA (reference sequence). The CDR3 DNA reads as TGCAGTTCAGGGGACCTCACTGAAGCTTTCTTT. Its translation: CSSGDLTEAFF.

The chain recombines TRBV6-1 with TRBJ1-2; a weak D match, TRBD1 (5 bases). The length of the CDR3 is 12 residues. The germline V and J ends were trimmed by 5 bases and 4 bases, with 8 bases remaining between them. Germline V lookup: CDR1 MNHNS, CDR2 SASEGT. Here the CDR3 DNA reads TGTGCCAGCAGTTTAGACAGCTATGGCTACACCTTC. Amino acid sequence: CASSLDSYGYTF.

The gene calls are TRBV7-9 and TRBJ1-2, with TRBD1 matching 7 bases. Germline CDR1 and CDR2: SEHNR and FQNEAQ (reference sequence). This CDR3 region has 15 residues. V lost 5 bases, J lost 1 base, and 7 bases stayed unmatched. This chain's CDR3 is CASSPPGTVNYGYTF. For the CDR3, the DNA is TGTGCCAGCAGCCCGCCGGGGACAGTTAACTATGGCTACACCTTC.